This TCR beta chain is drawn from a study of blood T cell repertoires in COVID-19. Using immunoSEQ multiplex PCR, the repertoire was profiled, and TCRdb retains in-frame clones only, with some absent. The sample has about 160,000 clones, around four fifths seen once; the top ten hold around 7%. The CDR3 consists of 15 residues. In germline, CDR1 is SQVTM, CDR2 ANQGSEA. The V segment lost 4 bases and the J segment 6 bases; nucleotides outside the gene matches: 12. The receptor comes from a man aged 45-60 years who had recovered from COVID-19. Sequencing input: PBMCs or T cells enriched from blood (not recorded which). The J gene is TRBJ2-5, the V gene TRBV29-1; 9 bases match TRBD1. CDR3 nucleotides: TGCAGCGTTGGTGGGACAGGGAGGCGACAAAAGACCCAGTACTTC. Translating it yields CSVGGTGRRQKTQYF. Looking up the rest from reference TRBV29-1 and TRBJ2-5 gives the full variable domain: SAVISQKPSRDICQRGTSLTIQCQVDSQVTMMFWYRQQPGQSLTLIATANQGSEATYESGFVIDKFPISRPNLTFSTLTVSNMSPEDSSIYLCSVGGTGRRQKTQYFGPGTRLLVL.